A selection of T cell receptor beta chains follows, all from one sample in a study of blood T cell repertoires in COVID-19. Here immunoSEQ multiplex PCR was the method, and the copy in TCRdb shows in-frame clones only, minus some. The data show 200,000 to 250,000 clones, roughly 84% seen once. The specimen sequenced was peripheral blood. Receptors were obtained from a woman older than 75 with acute or convalescent COVID-19. The CDR3 runs from the conserved cysteine through the conserved F or W.

v_call | cdr3_aa
TRBV19 | CASSRGTGQFF
TRBV3-1/TRBV3-2 | CASSHRQVDGYTF
TRBV19 | CASKTRVSNTEAFF
TRBV5-1 | CASSLGIYSSYNEQFF
TRBV13 | CASRKREAGQGVPNTEAFF
TRBV5-1 | CASSLESGGLGTEAFF
TRBV19 | CASSWGREVNQPQHF
TRBV10-3 | CATRGAPSSYNEQFF
TRBV30 | CAWTTLRGLNSPLHF
TRBV7-2 | CASSPSWVNDEQYF
TRBV5-4 | CASRKTSERETQYF
TRBV5-4 | CASSLASGGLPGTQYF
TRBV5-1 | CASSLQGKNEKLFF
TRBV19 | CASSIQGSYGYTF
TRBV9 | CASSVGGGRETQYF
TRBV19 | CASSRGQITEAFF
TRBV27 | CASSLAQSYEQYF
TRBV5-1 | CASSWGPTSGDYNEQFF
TRBV7-7 | CASSAGLADTQYF
TRBV12-5 | CATRGASRTEAFF
TRBV12-3/TRBV12-4 | CASSFLGGEQFF
TRBV28 | CASSLSDRTNYGYTF
TRBV7-6 | CASSLELRGDRWETQYF
TRBV6-2/TRBV6-3 | CASSYSPGITEAFF
TRBV24-1 | CATSAQGQHNEQFF
TRBV19 | CASSIVVRGHRDTGELFF
TRBV7-2 | CASSNNRGGYGYTF
TRBV30 | CAWSVLPPYEKLFF
TRBV12-3/TRBV12-4 | CASSFLNNEQFF
TRBV6-2/TRBV6-3 | CASSYEQNYGYTF
TRBV3-1/TRBV3-2 | CASSPTGGRGKLFF
TRBV10-3 | CASSVGGADTGELFF
TRBV11-2 | CASSPGGPYEQYF
TRBV2 | CASMDRFSYNEQFF
TRBV11-2 | CASSLAREGTEAFF
TRBV18 | CASSPSTGDLDQPQHF
TRBV11-3 | CASSPITSGGSYEQYF
TRBV28 | CASSRGQGGYGYTF
TRBV2 | CASSDRTGYETQYF
TRBV29-1 | CSVDPGHNYGYTF
TRBV5-8 | CASSLGAGRYEQYF
TRBV7-9 | CASSLAGTGANEKLFF
TRBV9 | CASSVPQGALTGELFF
TRBV19 | CASSNWGQGSGYGYTF
TRBV28 | CASSSRQGNYEQYF
TRBV11-1 | CASSWDTKGNIQYF
TRBV6-5 | CASSYSTGVYNSPLHF
TRBV19 | CASSTLGTDTQYF
TRBV11-3 | CASSLDQGGFHPINQPQHF
TRBV7-8 | CASSPTSYEQYF
TRBV20-1 | CSASGGQGTDYGYTF
TRBV5-4 | CASRTGTSSNTGELFF
TRBV7-3 | CASGPQGATGETQYF
TRBV23-1 | CASSHPGVSPLHF
TRBV5-5 | CASSDGGGASTDTQYF